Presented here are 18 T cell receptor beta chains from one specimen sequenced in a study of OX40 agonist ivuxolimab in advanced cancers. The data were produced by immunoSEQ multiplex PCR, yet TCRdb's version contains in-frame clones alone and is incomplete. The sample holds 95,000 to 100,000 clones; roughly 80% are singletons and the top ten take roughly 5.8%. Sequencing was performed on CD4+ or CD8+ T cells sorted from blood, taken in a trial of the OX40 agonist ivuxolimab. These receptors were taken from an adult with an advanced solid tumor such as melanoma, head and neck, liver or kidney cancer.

The CDR3 sequence: CASSESGRVGYGYTF. CDR3 DNA sequence: TGTGCCAGCAGTGAATCGGGCAGGGTCGGGTATGGCTACACCTTC. The chain is built from TRBV6-1 and TRBJ1-2; D possibly corresponds to TRBD1 (5 bases). Trimming stripped 2 bases from V and 5 bases from J, with 15 bases between. This CDR3 region has 15 residues. Looked up from germline, CDR1 is MNHNS and CDR2 is SASEGT.

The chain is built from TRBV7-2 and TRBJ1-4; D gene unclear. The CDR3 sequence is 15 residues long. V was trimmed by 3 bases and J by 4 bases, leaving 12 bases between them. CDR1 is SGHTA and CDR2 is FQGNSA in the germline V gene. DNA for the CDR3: TGTGCCAGCAGCTTTAGAACGGGGAATAATGAAAAACTGTTTTTT. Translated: CASSFRTGNNEKLFF.

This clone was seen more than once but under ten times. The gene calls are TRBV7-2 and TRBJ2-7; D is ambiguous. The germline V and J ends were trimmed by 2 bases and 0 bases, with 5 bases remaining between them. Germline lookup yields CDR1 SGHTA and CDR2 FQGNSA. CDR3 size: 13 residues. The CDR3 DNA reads TGTGCCAGCAGCTTATCCCACTCCTACGAGCAGTACTTC. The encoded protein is CASSLSHSYEQYF.

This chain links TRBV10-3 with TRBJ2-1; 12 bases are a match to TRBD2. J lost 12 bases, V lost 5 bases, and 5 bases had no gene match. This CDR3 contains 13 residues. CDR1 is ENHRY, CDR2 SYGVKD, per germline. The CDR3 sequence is CAISLAGGPRQFF. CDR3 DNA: TGTGCCATCAGTCTAGCGGGAGGGCCCCGGCAGTTCTTC.

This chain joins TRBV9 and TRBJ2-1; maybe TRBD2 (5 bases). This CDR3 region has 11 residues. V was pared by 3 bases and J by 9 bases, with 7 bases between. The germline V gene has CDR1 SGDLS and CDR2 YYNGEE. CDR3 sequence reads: CASSGAGEQFF. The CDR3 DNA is TGTGCCAGCAGCGGTGCGGGTGAGCAGTTCTTC.

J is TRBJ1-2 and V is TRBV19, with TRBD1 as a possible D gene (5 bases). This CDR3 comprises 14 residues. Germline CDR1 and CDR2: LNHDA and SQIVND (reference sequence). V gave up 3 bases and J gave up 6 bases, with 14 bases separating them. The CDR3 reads CASSIRQGNDGYTF. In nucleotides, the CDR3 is TGTGCCAGTAGTATCCGTCAGGGAAACGATGGCTACACCTTC.

The CDR3 DNA reads TGTGCCAGCAGCTTGGGTGGCAGGGGAACTGAAAAACTGTTTTTT. It codes for CASSLGGRGTEKLFF. The V and J genes are TRBV5-8 and TRBJ1-4, with D possibly matching TRBD1 (6 bases). V lost 0 bases and J lost 7, with 13 bases in between. This CDR3 is 15 amino acids long. The germline V gene has CDR1 SGHTS and CDR2 YDEGEE.

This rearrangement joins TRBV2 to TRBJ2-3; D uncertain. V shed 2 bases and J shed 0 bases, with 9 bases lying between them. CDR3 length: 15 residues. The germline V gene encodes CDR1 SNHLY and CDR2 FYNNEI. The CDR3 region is CASSEYGISTDTQYF. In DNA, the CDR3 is TGTGCCAGCAGTGAATACGGAATTAGCACAGATACGCAGTATTTT.

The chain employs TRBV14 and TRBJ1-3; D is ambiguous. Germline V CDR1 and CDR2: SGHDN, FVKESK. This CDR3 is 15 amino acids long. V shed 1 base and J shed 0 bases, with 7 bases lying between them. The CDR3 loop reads CASSQVGSSGNTIYF. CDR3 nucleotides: TGTGCCAGCAGCCAAGTTGGGAGCTCTGGAAACACCATATATTTT.

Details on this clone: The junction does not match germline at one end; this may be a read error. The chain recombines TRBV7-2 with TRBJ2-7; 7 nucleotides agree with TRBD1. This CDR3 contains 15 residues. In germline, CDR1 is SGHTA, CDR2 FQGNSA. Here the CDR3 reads CASSQGRGSSWEQYF. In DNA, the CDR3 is TGCGCCAGCAGCCAAGGCAGGGGGAGTTCGTGGGAGCAGTACTTC.

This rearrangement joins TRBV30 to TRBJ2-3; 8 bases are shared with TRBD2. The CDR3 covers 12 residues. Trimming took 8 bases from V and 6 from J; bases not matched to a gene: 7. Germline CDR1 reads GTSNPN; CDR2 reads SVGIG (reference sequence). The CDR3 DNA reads TGTGCCCAGGGACTAGAGAAGGATACGCAGTATTTT. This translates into CAQGLEKDTQYF. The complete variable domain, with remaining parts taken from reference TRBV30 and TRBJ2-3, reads SQTIHQWPATLVQPVGSPLSLECTVEGTSNPNLYWYRQAAGRGLQLLFYSVGIGQISSEVPQNLSASRPQDRQFILSSKKLLLSDSGFYLCAQGLEKDTQYFGPGTRLTVL.

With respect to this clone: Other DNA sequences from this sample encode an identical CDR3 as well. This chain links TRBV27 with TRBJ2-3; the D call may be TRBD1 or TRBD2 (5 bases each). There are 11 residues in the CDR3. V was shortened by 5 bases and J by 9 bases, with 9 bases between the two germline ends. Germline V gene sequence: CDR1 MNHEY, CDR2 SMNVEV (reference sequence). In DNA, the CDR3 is TGTGCCAGCAGTCTTGGGGACACGCAGTATTTT. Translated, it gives CASSLGDTQYF.

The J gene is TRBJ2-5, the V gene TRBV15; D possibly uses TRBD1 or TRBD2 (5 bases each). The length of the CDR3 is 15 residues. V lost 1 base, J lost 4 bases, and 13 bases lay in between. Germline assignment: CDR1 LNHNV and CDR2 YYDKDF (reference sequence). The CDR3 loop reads CATSRANWGSETQYF. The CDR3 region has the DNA TGTGCCACCAGCAGAGCTAATTGGGGGTCAGAGACCCAGTACTTC.

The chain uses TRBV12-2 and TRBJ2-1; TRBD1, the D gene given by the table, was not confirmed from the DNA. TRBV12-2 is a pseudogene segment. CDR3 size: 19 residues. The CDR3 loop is CASRLRNKETGRSYNEQFF. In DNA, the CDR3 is TGTGCAAGTCGCTTACGTAATAAAGAGACAGGGAGGTCCTACAATGAGCAGTTCTTC.

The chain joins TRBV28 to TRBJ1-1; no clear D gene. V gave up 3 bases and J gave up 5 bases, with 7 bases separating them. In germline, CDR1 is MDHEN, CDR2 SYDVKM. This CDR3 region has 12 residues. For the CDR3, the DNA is TGTGCCAGCAGTTTCAGAAGGACTGAAGCTTTCTTT. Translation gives CASSFRRTEAFF.

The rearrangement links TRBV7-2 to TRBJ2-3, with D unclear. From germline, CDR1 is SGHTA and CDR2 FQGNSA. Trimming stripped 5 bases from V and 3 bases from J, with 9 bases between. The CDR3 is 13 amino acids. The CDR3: CASSRMLTDTQYF. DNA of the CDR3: TGTGCCAGCAGCAGGATGCTTACAGATACGCAGTATTTT.

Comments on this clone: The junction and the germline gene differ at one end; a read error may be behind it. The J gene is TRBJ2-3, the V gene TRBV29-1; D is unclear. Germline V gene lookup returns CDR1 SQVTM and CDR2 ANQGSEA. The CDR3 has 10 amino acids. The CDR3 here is CSVEEGSRNF. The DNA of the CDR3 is TGCAGCGTTGAAGAGGGATCTCGGAATTTT.

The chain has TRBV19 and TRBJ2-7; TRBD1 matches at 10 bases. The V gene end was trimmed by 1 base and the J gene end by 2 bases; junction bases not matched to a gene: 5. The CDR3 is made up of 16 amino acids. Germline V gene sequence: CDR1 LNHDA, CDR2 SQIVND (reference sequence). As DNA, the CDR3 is TGTGCCAGTAGTATAGCTGGGACAGGGGCGACCTACGAGCAGTACTTC. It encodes CASSIAGTGATYEQYF.